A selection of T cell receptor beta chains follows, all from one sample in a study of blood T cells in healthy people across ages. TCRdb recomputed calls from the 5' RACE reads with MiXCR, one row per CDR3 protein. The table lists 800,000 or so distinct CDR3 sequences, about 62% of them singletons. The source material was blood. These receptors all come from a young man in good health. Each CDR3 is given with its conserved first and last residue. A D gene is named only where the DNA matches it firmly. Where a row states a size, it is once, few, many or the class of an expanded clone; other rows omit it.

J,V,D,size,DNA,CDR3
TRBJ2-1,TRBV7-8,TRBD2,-,TGTGCCAGCAGCTCCCTTATGGGGGGGGGATTTAACAATGAGCAGTTCTTC,CASSSLMGGGFNNEQFF
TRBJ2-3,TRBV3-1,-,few,TGTGCCAGCAGCCAAGGGCTGATGCCTAGCACAGATACGCAGTATTTT,CASSQGLMPSTDTQYF
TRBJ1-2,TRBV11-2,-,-,TGTGCCAGCACCCTTAGCACAGCTCTTAGCTATGGCTACACCTTC,CASTLSTALSYGYTF
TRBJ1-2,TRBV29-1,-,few,TGCAGCGCTCAGGACAGAAATTATGGCTACACCTTC,CSAQDRNYGYTF
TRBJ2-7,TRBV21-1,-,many,TGTGCCAGCAGCAAACTTAAGAGACAGGGACTCAACGAGCAGTACTTC,CASSKLKRQGLNEQYF
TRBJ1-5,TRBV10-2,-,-,TGCGCCAGCAGTGAGCAGGGCCCCAATCAGCCCCAGCATTTT,CASSEQGPNQPQHF
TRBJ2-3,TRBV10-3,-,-,TGTGCCATCAGTGAGAGGGGGAGCACAGATACGCAGTATTTT,CAISERGSTDTQYF
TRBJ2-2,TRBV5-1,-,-,TGCGCCAGCCGGGAACTGGCAGGATCCCGTAAAACCGGGGAGCTGTTTTTT,CASRELAGSRKTGELFF
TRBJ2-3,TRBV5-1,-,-,TGCGCCAGCAGCTTAGGAGAACTTCTCGGAACAGATACGCAGTATTTT,CASSLGELLGTDTQYF
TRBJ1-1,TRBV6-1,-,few,TGTGCCAGCATCCTGATGGGAACGAACACTGAAGCTTTCTTT,CASILMGTNTEAFF
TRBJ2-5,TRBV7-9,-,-,TGTGCCAGCAGCCTAGGGGTGGCGATCGAGACCCAGTACTTC,CASSLGVAIETQYF
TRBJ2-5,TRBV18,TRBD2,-,TGTGCCAGCTCACGGACTAGCTTTGAGACCCAGTACTTC,CASSRTSFETQYF
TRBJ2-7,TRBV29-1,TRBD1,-,TGCAGCGCCGCCCGACAGGGTGGGTACGAGCAGTACTTC,CSAARQGGYEQYF
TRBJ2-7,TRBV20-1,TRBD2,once,TGCAGTGCTAGGGGGTTATTTGGCGGGGGAGGCGAGCAGTACTTC,CSARGLFGGGGEQYF
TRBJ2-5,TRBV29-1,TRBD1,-,TGCAGCGTAGGACAGGGCAGCGAGACCCAGTACTTC,CSVGQGSETQYF
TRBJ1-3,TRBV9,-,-,TGTGCCAGTAGCGTAAGGGGGGACCATGGAAACACCATATATTTT,CASSVRGDHGNTIYF
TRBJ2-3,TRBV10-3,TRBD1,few,TGTGCCATCAGTGAGTCGAGACAGGGAAGCACAGATACGCAGTATTTT,CAISESRQGSTDTQYF
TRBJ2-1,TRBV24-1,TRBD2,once,TGTGCCACCAGTGGAATAGCGGGTTACAATGAGCAGTTCTTC,CATSGIAGYNEQFF
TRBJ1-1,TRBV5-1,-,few,TGCGCCAGCAGCATCGGACAGAATGAAGCTTTCTTT,CASSIGQNEAFF
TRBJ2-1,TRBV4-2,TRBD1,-,TGTGCCAGCAGCCAGACGACAGGGGTAAATGAGCAGTTCTTC,CASSQTTGVNEQFF
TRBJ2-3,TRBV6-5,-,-,TGTGCCAGCAGTTCCGGCCTGGGGGTGGGAGATACGCAGTATTTT,CASSSGLGVGDTQYF
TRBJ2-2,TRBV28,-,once,TGTGCCAGCAAGTCAGGGGACACCGGGGAGCTGTTTTTT,CASKSGDTGELFF
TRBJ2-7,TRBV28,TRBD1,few,TGTGCCAGCAGTTTGTTCGGGGACAGAGCCTACGAGCAGTACTTC,CASSLFGDRAYEQYF
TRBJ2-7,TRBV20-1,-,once,TGCAGTGCTAGCAGGGAAGAAAGGGGGTACGAGCAGTACTTC,CSASREERGYEQYF
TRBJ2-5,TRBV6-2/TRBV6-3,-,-,TGTGCCAGCAGTTACTACCGAGGGGGGGAGACCCAGTACTTC,CASSYYRGGETQYF
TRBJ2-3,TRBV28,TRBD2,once,TGTGCCAGCAGTTTGTCCTGGGGGGGGGAGGATACGCAGTATTTT,CASSLSWGGEDTQYF
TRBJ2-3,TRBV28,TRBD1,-,TGTGCCAGCAGAAAGACAGGGATGAGCACAGATACGCAGTATTTT,CASRKTGMSTDTQYF
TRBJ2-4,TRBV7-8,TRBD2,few,TGTGCCAGCAACCCCGTAAGCGGGGGGGGGAACATTCAGTACTTC,CASNPVSGGGNIQYF
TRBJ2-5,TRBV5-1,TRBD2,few,TGCGCCAGCAGGCCAACTAGCGGGGGACGGGAGACCCAGTACTTC,CASRPTSGGRETQYF
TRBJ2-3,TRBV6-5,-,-,TGTGCCAGCAGTTACTCTGGACAAAGTGATACGCAGTATTTT,CASSYSGQSDTQYF
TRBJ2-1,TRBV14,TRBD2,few,TGTGCCAGCAGCCCAAGCTCCGCTGCGGGGGGTTACAATGAGCAGTTCTTC,CASSPSSAAGGYNEQFF
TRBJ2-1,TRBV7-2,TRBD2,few,TGTGCCAGCAGCTTGGGGGTAGCGGGGGATAATGAGCAGTTCTTC,CASSLGVAGDNEQFF
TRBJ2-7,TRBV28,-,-,TGTGCCAGCAGTTGGATCGGGGTAGAGCACTACGAGCAGTACTTC,CASSWIGVEHYEQYF
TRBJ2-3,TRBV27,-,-,TGTGCCAGCAGTTTATGGGGGGCAGAATGGACAGATACGCAGTATTTT,CASSLWGAEWTDTQYF
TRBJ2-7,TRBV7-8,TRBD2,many,TGTGCCAGCAGCCTCCCCGGGGGGGAGCAGTACTTC,CASSLPGGEQYF
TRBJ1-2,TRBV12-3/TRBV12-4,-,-,TGTGCCAGCAGTTTCAGTACGGGTGGCTACACCTTC,CASSFSTGGYTF
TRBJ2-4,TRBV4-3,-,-,TGCGCCAGCAGCCAAGATCCCGTAGCCAAAAACATTCAGTACTTC,CASSQDPVAKNIQYF
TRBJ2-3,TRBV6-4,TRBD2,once,TGTGCCAGCAGTGACTCGACTAGCGGGGGGGCAGATACGCAGTATTTT,CASSDSTSGGADTQYF
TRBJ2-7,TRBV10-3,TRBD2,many,TGTGCCATCAGTCCTAGGCTAGCGGGGTCCGACGAGCAGTACTTC,CAISPRLAGSDEQYF
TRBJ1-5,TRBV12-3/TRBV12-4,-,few,TGTGCCAGCAGTTTCAAAGGGATTGAGCCCCAGCATTTT,CASSFKGIEPQHF
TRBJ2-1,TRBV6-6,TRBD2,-,TGTGCCAGCAGCTGGACTAGCGGGGAATTGGGTGAGCAGTTCTTC,CASSWTSGELGEQFF
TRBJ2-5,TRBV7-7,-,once,TGTGCTAGCAGCTCATCGGCGGGGGCGAGGGGAGAGACCCAGTACTTC,CASSSSAGARGETQYF
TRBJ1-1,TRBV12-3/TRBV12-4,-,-,TGTGCCAGCAGTCCCGACCGCAGGGAAGCTTTCTTT,CASSPDRREAFF